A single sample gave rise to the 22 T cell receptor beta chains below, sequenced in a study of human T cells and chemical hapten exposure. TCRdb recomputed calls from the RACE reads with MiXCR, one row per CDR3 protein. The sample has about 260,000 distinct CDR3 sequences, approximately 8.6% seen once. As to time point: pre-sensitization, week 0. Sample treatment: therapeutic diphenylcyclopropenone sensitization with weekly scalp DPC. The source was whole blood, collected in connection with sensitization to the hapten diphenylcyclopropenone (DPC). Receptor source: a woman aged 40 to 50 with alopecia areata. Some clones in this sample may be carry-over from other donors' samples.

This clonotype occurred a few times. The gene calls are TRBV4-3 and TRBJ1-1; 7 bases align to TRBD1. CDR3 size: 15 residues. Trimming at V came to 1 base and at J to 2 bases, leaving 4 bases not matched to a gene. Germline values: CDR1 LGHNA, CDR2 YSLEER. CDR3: CASSQAGGFNTEAFF. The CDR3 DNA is TGCGCCAGCAGCCAAGCAGGGGGGTTTAACACTGAAGCTTTCTTT.

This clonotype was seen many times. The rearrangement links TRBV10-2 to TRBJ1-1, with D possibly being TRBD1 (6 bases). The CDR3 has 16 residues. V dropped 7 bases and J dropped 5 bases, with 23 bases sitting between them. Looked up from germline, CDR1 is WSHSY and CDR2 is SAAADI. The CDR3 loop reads CASTPRKGVGETEAFF. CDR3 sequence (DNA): TGCGCCAGCACTCCGCGGAAGGGGGTAGGGGAGACTGAAGCTTTCTTT.

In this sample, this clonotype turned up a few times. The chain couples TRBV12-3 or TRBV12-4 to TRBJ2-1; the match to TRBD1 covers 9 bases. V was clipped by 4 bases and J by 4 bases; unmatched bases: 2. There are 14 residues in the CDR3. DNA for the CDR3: TGTGCCAGCAGTTGGACAGGGGTATACAATGAGCAGTTCTTC. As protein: CASSWTGVYNEQFF.

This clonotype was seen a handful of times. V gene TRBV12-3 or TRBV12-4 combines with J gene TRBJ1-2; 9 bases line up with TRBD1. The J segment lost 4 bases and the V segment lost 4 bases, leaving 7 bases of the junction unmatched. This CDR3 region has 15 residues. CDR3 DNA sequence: TGTGCCAGCAGTTCCTCCGGGACAGGGATCTATGGCTACACCTTC. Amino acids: CASSSSGTGIYGYTF.

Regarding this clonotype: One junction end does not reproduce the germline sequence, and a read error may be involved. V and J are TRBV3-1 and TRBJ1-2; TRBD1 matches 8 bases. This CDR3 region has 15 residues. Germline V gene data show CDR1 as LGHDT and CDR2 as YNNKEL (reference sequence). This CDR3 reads CASSQDHAGGYGHTF. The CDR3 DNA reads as TGTGCCAGCAGCCAAGATCACGCAGGGGGCTATGGCCACACCTTC. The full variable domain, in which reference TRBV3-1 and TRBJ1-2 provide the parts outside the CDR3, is DTAVSQTPKYLVTQMGNDKSIKCEQNLGHDTMYWYKQDSKKFLKIMFSYNNKELIINETVPNRFSPKSPDKAHLNLHINSLELGDSAVYFCASSQDHAGGYGHTFGSGTRLTVV.

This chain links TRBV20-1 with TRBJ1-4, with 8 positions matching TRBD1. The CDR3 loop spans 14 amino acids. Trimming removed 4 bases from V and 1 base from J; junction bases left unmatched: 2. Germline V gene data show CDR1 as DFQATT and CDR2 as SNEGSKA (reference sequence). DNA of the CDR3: TGCAGTGCTACAGGGGGCGGAACTAATGAAAAACTGTTTTTT. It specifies CSATGGGTNEKLFF.

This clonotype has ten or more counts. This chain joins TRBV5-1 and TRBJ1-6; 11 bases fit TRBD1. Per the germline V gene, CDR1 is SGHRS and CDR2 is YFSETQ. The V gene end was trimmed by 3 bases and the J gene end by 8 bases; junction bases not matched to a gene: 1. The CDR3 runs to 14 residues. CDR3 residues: CASSSGQGDSPLHF. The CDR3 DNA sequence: TGCGCCAGCAGCTCGGGACAGGGGGATTCACCCCTCCACTTT.

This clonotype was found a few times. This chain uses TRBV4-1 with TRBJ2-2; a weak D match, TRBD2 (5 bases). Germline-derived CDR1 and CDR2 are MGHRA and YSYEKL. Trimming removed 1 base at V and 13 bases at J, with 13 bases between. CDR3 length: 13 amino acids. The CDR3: CASSQGEWGGLFF. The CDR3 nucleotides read TGCGCCAGCAGCCAAGGGGAGTGGGGTGGGCTGTTTTTT.

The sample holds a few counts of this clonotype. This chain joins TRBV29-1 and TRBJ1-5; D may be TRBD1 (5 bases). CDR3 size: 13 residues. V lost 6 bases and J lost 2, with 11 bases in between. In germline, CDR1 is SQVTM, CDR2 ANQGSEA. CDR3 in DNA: TGCAGCGTCAACACGGGGGGCAATCAGCCCCAGCATTTT. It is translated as CSVNTGGNQPQHF.

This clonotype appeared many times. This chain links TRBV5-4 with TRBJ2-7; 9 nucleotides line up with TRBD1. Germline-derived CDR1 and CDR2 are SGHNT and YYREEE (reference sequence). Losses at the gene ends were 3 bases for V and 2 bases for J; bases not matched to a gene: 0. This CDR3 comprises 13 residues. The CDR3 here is CASSWDRAYEQYF. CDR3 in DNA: TGTGCCAGCAGCTGGGACAGGGCCTACGAGCAGTACTTC. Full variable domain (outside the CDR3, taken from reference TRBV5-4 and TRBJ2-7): ETGVTQSPTHLIKTRGQQVTLRCSSQSGHNTVSWYQQALGQGPQFIFQYYREEENGRGNFPPRFSGLQFPNYSSELNVNALELDDSALYLCASSWDRAYEQYFGPGTRLTVT.

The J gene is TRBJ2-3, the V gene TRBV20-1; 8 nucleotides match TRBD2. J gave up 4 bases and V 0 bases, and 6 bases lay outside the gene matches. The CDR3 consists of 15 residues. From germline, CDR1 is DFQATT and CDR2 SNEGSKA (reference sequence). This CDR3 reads CSARDPASGSDTQYF. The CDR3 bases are TGCAGTGCTAGAGATCCGGCTAGCGGGTCAGATACGCAGTATTTT.

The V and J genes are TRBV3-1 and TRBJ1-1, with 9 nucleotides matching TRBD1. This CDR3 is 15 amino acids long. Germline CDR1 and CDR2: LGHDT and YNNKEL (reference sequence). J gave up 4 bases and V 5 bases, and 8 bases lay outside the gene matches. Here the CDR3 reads CASSSGQGKVTEAFF. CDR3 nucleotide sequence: TGTGCCAGCAGCTCCGGACAGGGGAAAGTCACTGAAGCTTTCTTT.

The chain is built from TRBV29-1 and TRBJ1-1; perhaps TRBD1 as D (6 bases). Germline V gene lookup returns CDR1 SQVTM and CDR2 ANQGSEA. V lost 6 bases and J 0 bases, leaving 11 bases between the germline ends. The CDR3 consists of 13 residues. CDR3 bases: TGCAGCGTCGACAGGTCCATGAACACTGAAGCTTTCTTT. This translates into CSVDRSMNTEAFF.

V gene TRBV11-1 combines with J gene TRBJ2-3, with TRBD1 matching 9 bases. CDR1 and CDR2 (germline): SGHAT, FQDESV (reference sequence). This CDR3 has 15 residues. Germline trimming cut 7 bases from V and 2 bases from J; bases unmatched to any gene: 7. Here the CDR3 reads CASTPGTGITDTQYF. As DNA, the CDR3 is TGTGCCAGCACTCCCGGGACAGGGATCACAGATACGCAGTATTTT.

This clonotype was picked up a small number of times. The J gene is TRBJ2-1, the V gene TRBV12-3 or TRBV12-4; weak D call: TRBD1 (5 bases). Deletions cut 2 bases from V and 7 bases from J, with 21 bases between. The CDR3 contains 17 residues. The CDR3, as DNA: TGTGCCAGCAGTTTATTAGTTGGGCCCCGAAACAGGAATGAGCAGTTCTTC. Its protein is CASSLLVGPRNRNEQFF.

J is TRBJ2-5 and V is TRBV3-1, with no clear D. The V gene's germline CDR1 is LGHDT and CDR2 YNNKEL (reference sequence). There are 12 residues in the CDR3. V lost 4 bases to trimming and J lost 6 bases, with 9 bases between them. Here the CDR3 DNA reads TGTGCCAGCAGCCCCGGTCAACAGACCCAGTACTTC. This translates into CASSPGQQTQYF.

The CDR3 sequence: CASSLGLKINSPLHF. For the CDR3, the DNA is TGTGCCAGCAGTCTCGGCCTCAAAATTAATTCACCCCTCCACTTT. The chain uses TRBV6-5 and TRBJ1-6; D not resolved. The CDR3 extends over 15 amino acids. Trimming shortened V by 5 bases and J by 6 bases, and 14 bases separated the two germline ends. In germline, CDR1 is MNHEY, CDR2 SVGAGI.

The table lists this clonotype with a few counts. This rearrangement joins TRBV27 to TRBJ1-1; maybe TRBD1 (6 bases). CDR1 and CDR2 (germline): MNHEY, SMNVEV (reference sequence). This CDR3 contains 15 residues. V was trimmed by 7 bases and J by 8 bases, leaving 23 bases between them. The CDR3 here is CASTNALRGGGEAFF. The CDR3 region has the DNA TGTGCCAGCACGAACGCGCTCAGGGGAGGCGGCGAAGCTTTCTTT.

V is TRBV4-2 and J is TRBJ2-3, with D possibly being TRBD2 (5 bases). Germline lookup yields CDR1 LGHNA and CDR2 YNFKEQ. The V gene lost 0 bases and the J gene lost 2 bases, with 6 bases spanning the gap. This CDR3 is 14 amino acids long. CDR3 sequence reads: CASSQDGVTDTQYF. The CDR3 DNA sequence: TGTGCCAGCAGCCAAGACGGGGTCACAGATACGCAGTATTTT.

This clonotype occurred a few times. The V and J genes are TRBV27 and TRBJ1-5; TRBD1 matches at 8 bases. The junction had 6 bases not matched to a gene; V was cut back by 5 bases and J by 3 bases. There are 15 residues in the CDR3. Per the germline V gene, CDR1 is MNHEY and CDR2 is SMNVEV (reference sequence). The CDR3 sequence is CASSRQGLFNQPQHF. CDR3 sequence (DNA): TGTGCCAGCAGTAGACAGGGGCTATTCAATCAGCCCCAGCATTTT.

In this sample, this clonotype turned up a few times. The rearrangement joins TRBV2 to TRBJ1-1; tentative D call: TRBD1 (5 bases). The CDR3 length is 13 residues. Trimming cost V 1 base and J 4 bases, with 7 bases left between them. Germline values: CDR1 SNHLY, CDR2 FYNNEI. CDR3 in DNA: TGTGCCAGCAGTGAAGGACAGATCACTGAAGCTTTCTTT. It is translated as CASSEGQITEAFF.

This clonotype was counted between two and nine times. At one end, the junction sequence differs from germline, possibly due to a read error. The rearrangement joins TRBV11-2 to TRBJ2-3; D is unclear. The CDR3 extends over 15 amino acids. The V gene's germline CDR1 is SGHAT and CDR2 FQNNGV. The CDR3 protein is CVSSLGTENTDTQYF. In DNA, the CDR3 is TGTGTCAGCAGCTTAGGAACGGAAAACACAGATACGCAGTATTTT.